These T cell receptor beta chains were read from a single sample in a study of shared clonotypes between healthy human individuals. Generated by immunoSEQ multiplex PCR, the TCRdb table keeps only in-frame clones and is missing some. The table lists over 95,000 clones, around 47% of them singletons. Sample: PBMCs. These receptors were obtained from a woman aged 40 to 49 in good health. Some clones in this sample may be carry-over from other donors' samples. Both conserved end residues are part of each CDR3. A D gene is named only where the DNA matches it firmly. Only part of the rows carry a size: once, few, many, or a class if the clone is expanded.

v_call: TRBV18; j_call: TRBJ2-2; d_call: TRBD1; clone_size: -; cdr3_aa: CASSTGATGELFF; cdr3_nt: TGTGCCAGTTCGACAGGGGCAACCGGGGAGCTGTTTTTT
v_call: TRBV25-1; j_call: TRBJ1-1; d_call: -; clone_size: -; cdr3_aa: CASSEFKNTEAFF; cdr3_nt: TGTGCCAGCAGTGAATTCAAGAACACTGAAGCTTTCTTT
v_call: TRBV7-9; j_call: TRBJ1-1; d_call: -; clone_size: -; cdr3_aa: CASSSRQGFLNTEAFF; cdr3_nt: TGTGCCAGCAGCTCCAGACAAGGCTTCCTGAACACTGAAGCTTTCTTT
v_call: TRBV7-9; j_call: TRBJ2-7; d_call: -; clone_size: -; cdr3_aa: CASSQDDSSAYEQYF; cdr3_nt: TGTGCCAGCAGCCAGGATGACAGCTCGGCCTACGAGCAGTACTTC
v_call: TRBV4-3; j_call: TRBJ2-7; d_call: -; clone_size: -; cdr3_aa: CASSQDTGTGYEQYF; cdr3_nt: TGCGCCAGCAGCCAAGATACCGGGACGGGGTACGAGCAGTACTTC
v_call: TRBV30; j_call: TRBJ2-7; d_call: TRBD1; clone_size: few; cdr3_aa: CASDRGAYEQYF; cdr3_nt: TGTGCCTCGGACAGGGGGGCCTACGAGCAGTACTTC
v_call: TRBV29-1; j_call: TRBJ1-2; d_call: -; clone_size: many; cdr3_aa: CSVAYTSGWGQGYTF; cdr3_nt: TGCAGCGTTGCTTATACCTCGGGATGGGGGCAGGGCTACACCTTC
v_call: TRBV25-1; j_call: TRBJ2-5; d_call: TRBD1; clone_size: -; cdr3_aa: CASSPPETGRETQYF; cdr3_nt: TGTGCCAGCAGTCCACCGGAGACAGGGAGAGAGACCCAGTACTTC
v_call: TRBV18; j_call: TRBJ2-1; d_call: TRBD2; clone_size: -; cdr3_aa: CASSPPGLAGRNEQFF; cdr3_nt: TGTGCCAGCTCACCACCGGGACTAGCGGGCCGCAATGAGCAGTTCTTC
v_call: TRBV5-1; j_call: TRBJ1-4; d_call: -; clone_size: -; cdr3_aa: CASSPGSVATNEKLFF; cdr3_nt: TGCGCCAGCAGCCCCGGCTCGGTTGCAACTAATGAAAAACTGTTTTTT
v_call: TRBV9; j_call: TRBJ2-1; d_call: -; clone_size: many; cdr3_aa: CASSVGAYNEQFF; cdr3_nt: TGTGCCAGCAGCGTGGGGGCCTACAATGAGCAGTTCTTC
v_call: TRBV28; j_call: TRBJ2-7; d_call: TRBD2; clone_size: few; cdr3_aa: CASSIPGLAGGLTYEQYF; cdr3_nt: TGTGCCAGCAGTATTCCGGGACTAGCGGGAGGTCTGACCTACGAGCAGTACTTC
v_call: TRBV5-1; j_call: TRBJ2-5; d_call: -; clone_size: many; cdr3_aa: CASSLMSAQETQYF; cdr3_nt: TGCGCCAGCAGCTTGATGAGCGCTCAAGAGACCCAGTACTTC
v_call: TRBV7-9; j_call: TRBJ2-1; d_call: -; clone_size: -; cdr3_aa: CASSLAYNEQFF; cdr3_nt: TGTGCCAGCAGCTTAGCGTACAATGAGCAGTTCTTC
v_call: TRBV5-1; j_call: TRBJ2-7; d_call: TRBD2; clone_size: -; cdr3_aa: CASSLDGSGIDEQYF; cdr3_nt: TGCGCCAGCAGCTTGGATGGTAGCGGGATAGATGAGCAGTACTTC
v_call: TRBV7-2; j_call: TRBJ1-2; d_call: TRBD1; clone_size: -; cdr3_aa: CASSAQTGVGTGYTF; cdr3_nt: TGTGCCAGCAGCGCGCAGACAGGGGTGGGGACGGGCTACACCTTC
v_call: TRBV4-3; j_call: TRBJ1-2; d_call: -; clone_size: -; cdr3_aa: CASSPSTGATYGYTF; cdr3_nt: TGCGCCAGCAGCCCTTCGACAGGAGCTACCTATGGCTACACCTTC
v_call: TRBV5-6; j_call: TRBJ2-2; d_call: -; clone_size: -; cdr3_aa: CASQTGWEAGELFF; cdr3_nt: TGTGCCAGTCAAACTGGATGGGAGGCCGGGGAGCTGTTTTTT
v_call: TRBV6-4; j_call: TRBJ2-3; d_call: TRBD2; clone_size: -; cdr3_aa: CASSETGTSGTDTQYF; cdr3_nt: TGTGCCAGCAGTGAGACCGGGACTAGCGGAACAGATACGCAGTATTTT
v_call: TRBV9; j_call: TRBJ2-7; d_call: TRBD1; clone_size: -; cdr3_aa: CASSVGGQGAYEQYF; cdr3_nt: TGTGCCAGCAGCGTAGGGGGACAGGGGGCCTACGAGCAGTACTTC
v_call: TRBV28; j_call: TRBJ2-5; d_call: -; clone_size: -; cdr3_aa: CASKLRGGPGRTQYF; cdr3_nt: TGTGCCAGCAAATTAAGGGGTGGGCCCGGGCGGACCCAGTACTTC
v_call: TRBV19; j_call: TRBJ2-1; d_call: -; clone_size: many; cdr3_aa: CASEVRASSYNEQFF; cdr3_nt: TGTGCCAGTGAAGTCAGGGCATCCTCCTACAATGAGCAGTTCTTC
v_call: TRBV7-3; j_call: TRBJ2-1; d_call: TRBD2; clone_size: many; cdr3_aa: CASSGGNLAGVDEQFF; cdr3_nt: TGTGCCAGCAGCGGGGGTAACCTAGCGGGAGTCGATGAGCAGTTCTTC
v_call: TRBV15; j_call: TRBJ2-3; d_call: -; clone_size: few; cdr3_aa: CATSRDGGGDTQYF; cdr3_nt: TGTGCCACCAGCAGAGACGGGGGAGGTGATACGCAGTATTTT
v_call: TRBV19; j_call: TRBJ1-2; d_call: -; clone_size: -; cdr3_aa: CASSMRRQRKGYTF; cdr3_nt: TGTGCCAGTAGTATGAGAAGACAGAGGAAGGGCTACACCTTC
v_call: TRBV7-9; j_call: TRBJ2-2; d_call: -; clone_size: once; cdr3_aa: CASSFQRGGELFF; cdr3_nt: TGTGCCAGCAGCTTTCAGCGCGGCGGGGAGCTGTTTTTT
v_call: TRBV30; j_call: TRBJ2-1; d_call: TRBD2; clone_size: -; cdr3_aa: CAWRRLAANNEQFF; cdr3_nt: TGTGCCTGGAGGAGACTAGCGGCCAACAATGAGCAGTTCTTC
v_call: TRBV18; j_call: TRBJ2-2; d_call: -; clone_size: many; cdr3_aa: CASSPWGQTDGELFF; cdr3_nt: TGTGCCAGCTCACCATGGGGACAAACCGACGGGGAGCTGTTTTTT
v_call: TRBV4-1; j_call: TRBJ2-3; d_call: TRBD2; clone_size: once; cdr3_aa: CASSQARGGRAKYF; cdr3_nt: TGCGCCAGCAGCCAAGCCCGGGGCGGGAGGGCCAAGTATTTT
v_call: TRBV7-3; j_call: TRBJ2-3; d_call: -; clone_size: -; cdr3_aa: CASSLRGGLASVARSGTDTQYF; cdr3_nt: TGTGCCAGCAGCTTAAGAGGGGGGTTAGCCTCAGTCGCCCGCAGCGGCACAGATACGCAGTATTTT
v_call: TRBV27; j_call: TRBJ2-7; d_call: TRBD2; clone_size: -; cdr3_aa: CASSLTSGRVHEQYF; cdr3_nt: TGTGCCAGCAGCCTCACTAGCGGGAGAGTCCACGAGCAGTACTTC
v_call: TRBV6-4; j_call: TRBJ2-7; d_call: TRBD2; clone_size: -; cdr3_aa: CASSFGAGGPYEQYF; cdr3_nt: TGTGCCAGCAGCTTTGGAGCGGGAGGGCCCTACGAGCAGTACTTC
v_call: TRBV7-6; j_call: TRBJ1-5; d_call: TRBD1; clone_size: few; cdr3_aa: CASSAGGEGNQPQHF; cdr3_nt: TGTGCCAGCAGCGCAGGGGGCGAGGGCAATCAGCCCCAGCATTTT
v_call: TRBV4-2; j_call: TRBJ2-1; d_call: TRBD2; clone_size: -; cdr3_aa: CASSQDKLAVFNEQFF; cdr3_nt: TGTGCCAGCAGCCAAGATAAGCTAGCGGTTTTCAATGAGCAGTTCTTC
v_call: TRBV5-4; j_call: TRBJ1-1; d_call: -; clone_size: -; cdr3_aa: CASSWVQTGAEAFF; cdr3_nt: TGTGCCAGCAGCTGGGTTCAAACAGGAGCTGAAGCTTTCTTT
v_call: TRBV5-1; j_call: TRBJ2-3; d_call: -; clone_size: -; cdr3_aa: CASSLDGIPSTDTQYF; cdr3_nt: TGCGCCAGCAGCTTAGACGGGATACCTTCCACAGATACGCAGTATTTT
v_call: TRBV28; j_call: TRBJ1-5; d_call: -; clone_size: once; cdr3_aa: CASSRLRVQPQHF; cdr3_nt: TGTGCCAGCAGCAGACTCAGGGTCCAGCCCCAGCATTTT
v_call: TRBV5-4; j_call: TRBJ1-2; d_call: TRBD1; clone_size: -; cdr3_aa: CASSDRSGGYTF; cdr3_nt: TGTGCCAGTTCGGACAGGAGCGGTGGCTACACCTTC
v_call: TRBV7-2; j_call: TRBJ1-4; d_call: -; clone_size: -; cdr3_aa: CASSQQATNEKLFF; cdr3_nt: TGTGCCAGCAGCCAGCAGGCGACTAATGAAAAACTGTTTTTT
v_call: TRBV23-1; j_call: TRBJ2-2; d_call: -; clone_size: few; cdr3_aa: CASSQPQGGTGELFF; cdr3_nt: TGCGCCAGCAGTCAGCCACAGGGAGGGACCGGGGAGCTGTTTTTT
v_call: TRBV28; j_call: TRBJ2-1; d_call: TRBD2; clone_size: many; cdr3_aa: CASLAGGKTYNEQFF; cdr3_nt: TGTGCCAGCTTAGCGGGAGGGAAGACCTACAATGAGCAGTTCTTC
v_call: TRBV10-3; j_call: TRBJ1-1; d_call: -; clone_size: -; cdr3_aa: CAISEFTEAFF; cdr3_nt: TGTGCCATCAGTGAGTTCACTGAAGCTTTCTTT
v_call: TRBV29-1; j_call: TRBJ1-3; d_call: -; clone_size: once; cdr3_aa: CSVEGAYGNTIYF; cdr3_nt: TGCAGCGTTGAGGGGGCGTACGGAAACACCATATATTTT
v_call: TRBV28; j_call: TRBJ1-2; d_call: -; clone_size: few; cdr3_aa: CASRPGVGYGYTF; cdr3_nt: TGTGCCAGCAGACCAGGGGTGGGTTATGGCTACACCTTC
v_call: TRBV14; j_call: TRBJ2-7; d_call: -; clone_size: -; cdr3_aa: CASSQALLTGEQYF; cdr3_nt: TGTGCCAGCAGCCAAGCCCTCCTAACTGGCGAGCAGTACTTC
v_call: TRBV6-1; j_call: TRBJ2-1; d_call: TRBD1; clone_size: many; cdr3_aa: CASSEEGQGYNEQFF; cdr3_nt: TGTGCCAGCAGTGAAGAGGGACAGGGGTACAATGAGCAGTTCTTC
v_call: TRBV5-8; j_call: TRBJ2-5; d_call: TRBD1; clone_size: -; cdr3_aa: CASSLLRGRLQETLYF; cdr3_nt: TGTGCCAGCAGCCTCCTAAGGGGGCGGCTTCAAGAGACCCTGTACTTC
v_call: TRBV25-1; j_call: TRBJ1-4; d_call: TRBD1; clone_size: once; cdr3_aa: CASSEGQARNEKLFF; cdr3_nt: TGTGCCAGCAGTGAGGGACAGGCGCGAAATGAAAAACTGTTTTTT
v_call: TRBV28; j_call: TRBJ2-6; d_call: -; clone_size: -; cdr3_aa: CASGQLSGANVLTF; cdr3_nt: TGTGCCAGCGGACAGCTCTCTGGGGCCAACGTCCTGACTTTC
v_call: TRBV9; j_call: TRBJ2-7; d_call: -; clone_size: -; cdr3_aa: CASSVGVQDYEQYF; cdr3_nt: TGTGCCAGCAGCGTAGGGGTTCAGGACTACGAGCAGTACTTC
v_call: TRBV7-2; j_call: TRBJ1-5; d_call: -; clone_size: -; cdr3_aa: CASSSKGQDQPQHF; cdr3_nt: TGTGCCAGCAGCTCAAAGGGACAAGATCAGCCCCAGCATTTT
v_call: TRBV7-6; j_call: TRBJ2-1; d_call: -; clone_size: few; cdr3_aa: CASSLFEGFRNEQFF; cdr3_nt: TGTGCCAGCAGCTTATTCGAGGGTTTTAGGAATGAGCAGTTCTTC
v_call: TRBV15; j_call: TRBJ2-7; d_call: TRBD1; clone_size: -; cdr3_aa: CATSRDPGQGYEQYF; cdr3_nt: TGTGCCACCAGCAGAGATCCGGGACAGGGCTACGAGCAGTACTTC
v_call: TRBV28; j_call: TRBJ2-1; d_call: TRBD2; clone_size: -; cdr3_aa: CASRKTSGHNEQFF; cdr3_nt: TGTGCCAGCAGGAAGACTAGCGGCCACAATGAGCAGTTCTTC
v_call: TRBV25-1; j_call: TRBJ1-3; d_call: -; clone_size: -; cdr3_aa: CASSELGEAGNTIYF; cdr3_nt: TGTGCCAGCAGTGAATTGGGAGAAGCTGGAAACACCATATATTTT
v_call: TRBV28; j_call: TRBJ2-7; d_call: -; clone_size: -; cdr3_aa: CASSLTGSAYEQYF; cdr3_nt: TGTGCCAGCAGTTTAACAGGCTCGGCCTACGAGCAGTACTTC
v_call: TRBV27; j_call: TRBJ1-4; d_call: -; clone_size: -; cdr3_aa: CASSLWGQTNEKLFF; cdr3_nt: TGTGCCAGCAGTTTATGGGGACAAACTAATGAAAAACTGTTTTTT
v_call: TRBV7-2; j_call: TRBJ2-7; d_call: -; clone_size: -; cdr3_aa: CASSSQGAYEQYF; cdr3_nt: TGTGCCAGCAGCTCACAGGGAGCCTACGAGCAGTACTTC